Below are 9 T cell receptor beta chains sequenced from a single sample in a study of blood T cell repertoires in COVID-19. Sequencing was performed with immunoSEQ multiplex PCR; in TCRdb, only in-frame clones are kept and a portion is missing. The sample includes hundreds of thousands of clones, almost 90% of them seen just once. Material: peripheral blood. Source of these receptors: a man older than 75 with acute or convalescent COVID-19.

The rearrangement links TRBV11-2 to TRBJ1-1; 10 bases map to TRBD1. Germline V gene lookup returns CDR1 SGHAT and CDR2 FQNNGV. V was clipped by 7 bases and J by 3 bases; unmatched bases: 5. This CDR3 spans 14 amino acids. The CDR3 is CASTETGGYTEAFF. CDR3 coding DNA: TGTGCCAGCACCGAGACAGGGGGCTACACTGAAGCTTTCTTT.

The sample holds one count of this clone. A read error may account for a junction end that differs from germline. The J gene is TRBJ1-5, the V gene TRBV19; D gene unclear. Looked up from germline, CDR1 is LNHDA and CDR2 is SQIVND (reference sequence). The CDR3 totals 15 residues. The CDR3 nucleotides are TGTGCCAGTAGTATAGATATCCGTAGCCATCAGCCCCAGCATTTT. As protein: CASSIDIRSHQPQHF. Combining the CDR3 with reference TRBV19 and TRBJ1-5 gives the whole variable domain DGGITQSPKYLFRKEGQNVTLSCEQNLNHDAMYWYRQDPGQGLRLIYYSQIVNDFQKGDIAEGYSVSREKKESFPLTVTSAQKNPTAFYLCASSIDIRSHQPQHFGDGTRLSIL.

V gene TRBV9 combines with J gene TRBJ1-5; TRBD1 matches at 7 bases. The germline CDR1 and CDR2 sequences are SGDLS and YYNGEE. The trim removed 0 bases at V and 7 bases at J, leaving 7 bases unmatched. The CDR3 is 15 residues long. The CDR3 is CASSVGGGAGQPQHF. The CDR3 nucleotides read TGTGCCAGCAGCGTAGGAGGGGGCGCCGGACAGCCCCAGCATTTT.

This rearrangement joins TRBV29-1 to TRBJ2-7; TRBD2 matches 8 bases. The CDR3 runs to 13 residues. Germline CDR1 SQVTM, CDR2 ANQGSEA. Unmatched junction bases numbered 8, after V lost 7 bases and J lost 3 bases. Here the CDR3 reads CSARGGRGYEQYF. The CDR3 coding sequence is TGCAGCGCCCGGGGGGGTAGGGGCTACGAGCAGTACTTC.

The chain joins TRBV24-1 to TRBJ2-1, with D unresolved. Deletions cut 9 bases from V and 4 bases from J, with 15 bases between. CDR1 and CDR2 from the germline V gene are KGHDR and SFDVKD. The length of the CDR3 is 14 residues. The CDR3 DNA sequence: TGTGCCACCGCCGGGTATCCCAGTTACAATGAGCAGTTCTTC. Its translation is CATAGYPSYNEQFF.

This clone was seen once. The chain recombines TRBV4-3 with TRBJ2-7, with 7 bases that match TRBD2. V was pared by 1 base and J by 2 bases, with 8 bases of the junction left unmatched. The CDR3 has 16 amino acids. Germline V lookup: CDR1 LGHNA, CDR2 YSLEER. Here the CDR3 DNA reads TGCGCCAGCAGCCAAGGGGAGGGGAGGAGACCCTACGAGCAGTACTTC. Translated: CASSQGEGRRPYEQYF.

This clone was counted a few times. The CDR3 DNA is TGTGCCAGCAGCCAAGACGTCCTGCAGGGCTCCTATAATTCACCCCTCCACTTT. This translates into CASSQDVLQGSYNSPLHF. The V and J genes are TRBV3-1 (or the pseudogene TRBV3-2) and TRBJ1-6; D may be TRBD1 (5 bases). CDR1 is LGHDT, CDR2 YNNKEL, per germline (reference sequence). V gave up 0 bases and J gave up 0 bases, with 12 bases separating them. The CDR3 sequence is 18 residues long.

The rearrangement uses TRBV10-3 and TRBJ2-7; TRBD2 matches at 8 bases. Trimming at V came to 0 bases and at J to 0 bases, leaving 4 bases not matched to a gene. This CDR3 has 16 residues. Germline CDR1 and CDR2: ENHRY and SYGVKD. The CDR3 loop reads CAISESSGGTSYEQYF. CDR3 DNA sequence: TGTGCCATCAGTGAGTCCAGCGGGGGCACCTCCTACGAGCAGTACTTC.

This clone has only a few counts. V usage is TRBV24-1 and J usage is TRBJ2-7; tentative D call: TRBD2 (6 bases). CDR3 length equals 14 residues. V dropped 9 bases and J dropped 4 bases, with 18 bases sitting between them. Germline V lookup: CDR1 KGHDR, CDR2 SFDVKD. The CDR3, as DNA: TGTGCCACCCTAGGAAGGGAACTAGCTTACGAGCAGTACTTC. As protein: CATLGRELAYEQYF.